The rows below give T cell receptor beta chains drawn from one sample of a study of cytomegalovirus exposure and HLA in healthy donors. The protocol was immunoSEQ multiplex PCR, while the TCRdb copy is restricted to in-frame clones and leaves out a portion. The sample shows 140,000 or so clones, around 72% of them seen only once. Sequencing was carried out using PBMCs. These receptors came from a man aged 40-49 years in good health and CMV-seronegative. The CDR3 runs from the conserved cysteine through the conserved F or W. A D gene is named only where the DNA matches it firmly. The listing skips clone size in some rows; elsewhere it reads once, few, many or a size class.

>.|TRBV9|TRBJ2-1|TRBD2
CASSVALAGGYNEQFF
TGTGCCAGCAGCGTAGCTCTAGCGGGAGGCTACAATGAGCAGTTCTTC
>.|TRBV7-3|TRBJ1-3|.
CASSFSPGGGNTIYF
TGTGCCAGCAGCTTTTCCCCCGGGGGGGGAAACACCATATATTTT
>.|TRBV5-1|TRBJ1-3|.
CASSLSGSGNTIYF
TGCGCCAGCAGCCTGTCCGGGTCTGGAAACACCATATATTTT
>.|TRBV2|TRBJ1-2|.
CASRQAIGYTF
TGTGCCAGCAGGCAGGCGATTGGCTACACCTTC
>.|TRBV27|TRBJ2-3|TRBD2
CASRPRTVAGVIDTQYF
TGTGCCAGCAGGCCTAGGACGGTAGCGGGAGTAATAGATACGCAGTATTTT
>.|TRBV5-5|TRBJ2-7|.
CASSLGGGLMYEQYF
TGTGCCAGCAGCTTGGGTGGGGGCTTAATGTACGAGCAGTACTTC
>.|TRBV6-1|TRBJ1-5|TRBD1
CASSGTGGFGNQPQHF
TGTGCCAGCAGTGGGACAGGGGGCTTCGGCAATCAGCCCCAGCATTTT
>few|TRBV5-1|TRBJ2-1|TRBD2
CASSPLRAGGQGEQFF
TGCGCCAGCAGCCCGCTTAGGGCGGGAGGGCAGGGTGAGCAGTTCTTC
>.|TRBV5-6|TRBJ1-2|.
CASSLFGQGYGYTF
TGTGCCAGCAGCTTGTTTGGGCAGGGCTATGGCTACACCTTC
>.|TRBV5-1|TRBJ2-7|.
CASMGGINEQYF
TGCGCCAGCATGGGCGGGATTAACGAGCAGTACTTC
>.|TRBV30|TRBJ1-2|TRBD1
CAWATGKVYGYPF
TGTGCCTGGGCGACAGGGAAAGTCTATGGCTACCCCTTC
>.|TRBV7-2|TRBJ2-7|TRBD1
CASSPTGGRSYEQYF
TGTGCCAGCAGCCCAACAGGGGGGCGCTCCTACGAGCAGTACTTC
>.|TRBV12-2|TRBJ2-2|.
CARVSGGTGELFF
TGTGCAAGGGTGTCGGGGGGGACAGGGGAGCTGTTTTTT
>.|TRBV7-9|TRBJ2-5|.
CASSPDSLMETQYF
TGTGCCAGCAGCCCGGACAGTTTGATGGAGACCCAGTACTTC
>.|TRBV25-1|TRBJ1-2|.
CASSESGGSGYGYTF
TGTGCCAGCAGTGAATCGGGGGGCAGCGGCTATGGCTACACCTTC
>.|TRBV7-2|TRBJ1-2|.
CASSLAEYRVYGYTF
TGTGCCAGCAGCTTAGCGGAATACAGGGTATATGGCTACACCTTC
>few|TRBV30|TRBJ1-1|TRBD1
CAWRGGTGGGNTEAFF
TGTGCCTGGAGGGGGGGGACAGGGGGCGGGAACACTGAAGCTTTCTTT
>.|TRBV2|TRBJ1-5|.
CASSEGRNQPQHF
TGTGCCAGCAGTGAGGGCCGCAATCAGCCCCAGCATTTT
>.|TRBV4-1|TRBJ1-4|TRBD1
CASSRTGSGEKLFF
TGCGCCAGCAGTCGGACAGGGTCTGGTGAAAAACTGTTTTTT
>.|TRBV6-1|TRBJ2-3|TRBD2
CASTGTSGPADTQYF
TGTGCCAGCACCGGGACTAGCGGTCCGGCAGATACGCAGTATTTT
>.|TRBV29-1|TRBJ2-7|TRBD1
CSVEDPPRQGASHTYEQYF
TGCAGCGTTGAAGATCCCCCCCGGCAGGGGGCGTCCCATACCTACGAGCAGTACTTC
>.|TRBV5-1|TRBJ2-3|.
CASSLVETDTQYF
TGCGCCAGCAGCTTGGTTGAGACAGATACGCAGTATTTT